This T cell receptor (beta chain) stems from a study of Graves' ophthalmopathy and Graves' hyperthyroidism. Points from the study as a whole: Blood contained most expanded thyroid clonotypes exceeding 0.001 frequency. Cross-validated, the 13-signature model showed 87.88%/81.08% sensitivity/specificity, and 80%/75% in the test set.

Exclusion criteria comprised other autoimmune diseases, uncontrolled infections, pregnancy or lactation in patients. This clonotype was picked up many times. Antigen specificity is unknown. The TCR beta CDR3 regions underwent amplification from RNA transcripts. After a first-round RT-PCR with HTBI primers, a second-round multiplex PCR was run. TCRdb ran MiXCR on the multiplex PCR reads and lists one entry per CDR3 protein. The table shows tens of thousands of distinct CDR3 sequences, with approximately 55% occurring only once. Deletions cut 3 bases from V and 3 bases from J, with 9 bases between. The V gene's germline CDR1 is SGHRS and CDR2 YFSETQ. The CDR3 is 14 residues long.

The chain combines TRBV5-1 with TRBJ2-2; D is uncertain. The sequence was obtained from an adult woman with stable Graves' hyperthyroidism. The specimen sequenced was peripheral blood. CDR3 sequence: CASSSGQDTGELFF. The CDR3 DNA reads TGCGCCAGCAGCTCCGGCCAGGACACCGGGGAGCTGTTTTTT.